These 19 T cell receptor beta chains were all obtained from the same sample, sequenced in a study of blood T cells in healthy people across ages (dated by TCRdb to about 2015). The method behind the library was 5' RACE. Sequencing relied on an Illumina HiSeq 2500. A second PCR of roughly 7 to 11 cycles was performed with a sample-barcoded 5' primer and a J-beta primer mix. The public sequencing data were trimmed at Q25 with fastp and processed into clonotypes with MiXCR by TCRdb, which kept only in-frame beta chains. Each CDR3 protein gets just one entry, which takes the most common genes and DNA from the rows behind it. The sample profile shows more than 650,000 distinct CDR3 sequences; 22% of them were found once. The top ten constitute approximately 20% of the sample. Input material: blood. The receptors were sampled from a man between 65 and 85 years old in good health.

Only a few counts were recorded for this clonotype. At one boundary the junction diverges from the germline segment, which might be a read error. The genes are TRBV29-1 and TRBJ1-2; 8 nucleotides line up with TRBD1. CDR3 length equals 15 residues. CDR1 SQVTM and CDR2 ANQGSEA come from the germline V gene. This CDR3 is CGVEEWTGLNYGYTF. The CDR3 bases are TGCGGCGTGGAAGAGTGGACAGGGCTTAACTATGGCTACACCTTC. Variable domain in full (rest from reference TRBV29-1 and TRBJ1-2): SAVISQKPSRDICQRGTSLTIQCQVDSQVTMMFWYRQQPGQSLTLIATANQGSEATYESGFVIDKFPISRPNLTFSTLTVSNMSPEDSSIYLCGVEEWTGLNYGYTFGSGTRLTVV.

In regard to this clonotype: At one end, the junction sequence differs from germline, possibly due to a read error. V and J are TRBV12-3 or TRBV12-4 and TRBJ1-1; D is undetermined. The CDR3 is 13 residues long. CDR3 residues: CASSPQPNTETFF. Here the CDR3 DNA reads TGTGCCAGCAGTCCCCAGCCAAACACTGAAACTTTCTTT.

This clonotype was counted a few times. This chain links TRBV2 with TRBJ1-2; 8 bases are shared with TRBD1. The germline CDR1 and CDR2 sequences are SNHLY and FYNNEI. V was pared by 6 bases and J by 6 bases, with 9 bases of the junction left unmatched. There are 14 residues in the CDR3. The CDR3 sequence: CASRGHMTGDGYTF. CDR3 nucleotides: TGTGCCAGCAGAGGACATATGACAGGGGATGGCTACACCTTC.

This clonotype was detected a few times. The chain combines TRBV7-9 with TRBJ2-5; D is unresolved. The J call may be mistaken, given a closer DNA end match to TRBJ2-7. CDR1 is SEHNR and CDR2 is FQNEAQ in the germline V gene (reference sequence). The CDR3 sequence is 12 residues long. The CDR3 DNA follows: TGTGCCAGCAGCTCAGTTACGTTCGAGCAGTACTTC. It encodes CASSSVTFEQYF.

This chain connects TRBV5-1 to TRBJ1-2; the D is unclear. Germline lookup yields CDR1 SGHRS and CDR2 YFSETQ. The CDR3 length is 12 residues. Trimming removed 0 bases from V and 7 bases from J, with 7 bases in between. CDR3 DNA sequence: TGCGCCAGCAGCTTGGACGAAGGTGGCTACACCTTC. Its translation is CASSLDEGGYTF.

The V and J genes are TRBV4-1 and TRBJ1-3; maybe TRBD1 (6 bases). CDR1 is MGHRA, CDR2 YSYEKL, per germline. Trimming pared 3 bases from V and 3 bases from J, leaving 18 bases between. This CDR3 has 17 residues. CDR3 sequence reads: CASSQGALGMVGNTIYF. The CDR3 nucleotides read TGCGCCAGCAGCCAGGGGGCTCTGGGAATGGTTGGAAACACCATATATTTT.

This clonotype appeared many times. V and J are TRBV7-6 and TRBJ2-3; D gene ambiguous. This CDR3 contains 13 residues. The ends were cut back, 5 bases at V and 2 bases at J, with 8 bases in the middle. Germline assignment: CDR1 SGHVS and CDR2 FNYEAQ. The CDR3 DNA reads TGTGCCAGCAGCCCCCGACTCACAGATACGCAGTATTTT. As protein: CASSPRLTDTQYF.

The chain links TRBV7-2 to TRBJ2-1; no clear D. V was shortened by 2 bases and J by 0 bases, with 8 bases between the two germline ends. Germline CDR1 reads SGHTA; CDR2 reads FQGNSA. The CDR3 length is 15 residues. CDR3 amino acids: CASSLSQSSYNEQFF. The DNA for the CDR3 is TGTGCCAGCAGCTTAAGCCAGAGCTCCTACAATGAGCAGTTCTTC.

In the case of this clonotype: The junction shows a germline mismatch at one end, possibly a read error. The V and J genes are TRBV2 and TRBJ2-3; D is possibly TRBD2 (6 bases). Germline CDR1 and CDR2: SNHLY and FYNNEI. The CDR3 sequence is 15 residues long. CDR3 region: CAGSEYGTSTDTQYF. The CDR3 DNA sequence: TGTGCCGGCAGTGAATATGGGACTAGCACAGATACGCAGTATTTT.

This clonotype was seen a handful of times. One end of the junction does not line up with germline, which may come from a read error. CDR3 protein: CANSLYTGGTEAFF. CDR3 nucleotides: TGCGCCAACAGCTTATATACAGGGGGCACTGAAGCTTTCTTT. This chain joins TRBV5-1 and TRBJ1-1; 8 bases line up with TRBD1. CDR3 length: 14 residues. The germline V gene has CDR1 SGHRS and CDR2 YFSETQ.

This clonotype was found a few times. The chain employs TRBV28 and TRBJ2-2; no clear D gene. The CDR3 runs to 13 residues. V shed 7 bases and J shed 1 base, with 7 bases lying between them. Germline values: CDR1 MDHEN, CDR2 SYDVKM. The DNA for the CDR3 is TGTGCCAGCAACGCAGAGAACACCGGGGAGCTGTTTTTT. Encoded protein: CASNAENTGELFF.

The chain employs TRBV5-1 and TRBJ2-3, with D possibly matching TRBD2 (5 bases). CDR1 SGHRS and CDR2 YFSETQ come from the germline V gene. V was clipped by 0 bases and J by 7 bases, with 12 bases between them. There are 14 residues in the CDR3. The CDR3 nucleotides read TGCGCCAGCAGCTTGGTCAGCGGAGCAAATACGCAGTATTTT. This encodes CASSLVSGANTQYF.

This chain joins TRBV12-3 or TRBV12-4 and TRBJ2-3; 7 nucleotides line up with TRBD2. The V segment lost 8 bases and the J segment 10 bases; nucleotides outside the gene matches: 9. The CDR3 spans 12 residues. The CDR3 loop reads CASGLLAGAQYF. In DNA, the CDR3 is TGTGCCAGCGGACTCCTCGCGGGAGCGCAGTATTTT.

This clonotype was found a few times. V and J are TRBV13 and TRBJ1-2; 9 nucleotides match TRBD1. This CDR3 is built from 14 residues. Per the germline V gene, CDR1 is PRHDT and CDR2 is FYEKMQ (reference sequence). J gave up 3 bases and V 6 bases, and 5 bases lay outside the gene matches. CDR3 nucleotides: TGTGCCAGCAGACGCGGGACAGGGCACTATGGCTACACCTTC. Residues: CASRRGTGHYGYTF.

This clonotype was seen many times. V usage is TRBV20-1 and J usage is TRBJ2-1, with unresolved D. Trimming removed 3 bases at V and 7 bases at J, with 16 bases between. Per germline, CDR1 DFQATT and CDR2 SNEGSKA (reference sequence). CDR3 length equals 14 residues. The CDR3 here is CSARATDSWNEQFF. DNA of the CDR3: TGCAGTGCTAGGGCGACCGATTCTTGGAATGAGCAGTTCTTC.

This clonotype has only a few counts. The chain is built from TRBV28 and TRBJ2-3; D might be TRBD1 (6 bases). Deletions cut 4 bases from V and 0 bases from J, with 20 bases between. Germline-derived CDR1 and CDR2 are MDHEN and SYDVKM. This CDR3 has 18 amino acids. DNA of the CDR3: TGTGCCAGCAGTTCGCCTCCGAGGTGGGGGCCCAGCACAGATACGCAGTATTTT. The encoded protein is CASSSPPRWGPSTDTQYF.

This clonotype was counted only a few times. This chain uses TRBV29-1 with TRBJ1-1; tentative D call: TRBD1 (6 bases). The length of the CDR3 is 14 residues. The germline V gene encodes CDR1 SQVTM and CDR2 ANQGSEA. V gave up 7 bases and J gave up 0 bases, with 15 bases separating them. CDR3 in amino acids: CSAPSQGLNTEAFF. The DNA of the CDR3 is TGCAGCGCCCCCTCACAGGGATTGAACACTGAAGCTTTCTTT.

The DNA of the CDR3 is TGCAGCGTTCCCCCGGAGGGAGGGTACACCGGGGAGCTGTTTTTT. Translation: CSVPPEGGYTGELFF. V gene TRBV29-1 combines with J gene TRBJ2-2; 7 positions agree with TRBD2. CDR3 size: 15 residues. Germline assignment: CDR1 SQVTM and CDR2 ANQGSEA. V was pared by 5 bases and J by 3 bases, with 9 bases of the junction left unmatched.

This clonotype was counted only a few times. As the CDR3 is not closed by the conserved phenylalanine or tryptophan, this likely results from a read error. The chain employs TRBV11-2 and TRBJ2-7; either TRBD1 or TRBD2 may supply D (5 bases each). V was pared by 2 bases and J by 2 bases, with 13 bases between. This CDR3 region has 15 residues. Germline assignment: CDR1 SGHAT and CDR2 FQNNGV. CDR3 protein: CASSLRQGATYEQYL. Here the CDR3 DNA reads TGTGCCAGCAGCTTACGTCAGGGAGCAACCTACGAGCAGTACCTC.